A single sample is the source of the 18 T cell receptor beta chains below, sequenced in a study of cytomegalovirus exposure and HLA in healthy donors. The PCR contained 60 Vbeta and 13 Jbeta primers. TCRdb keeps only in-frame clones here, not all; method: immunoSEQ multiplex PCR. The table records around 150,000 clones, roughly 80% of them present only once. The sample comprised PBMCs. The receptors shown here come from a male donor in good health and CMV-seropositive.

This clone was seen a handful of times. The CDR3 DNA reads TGTGCCTGGAAAGTAGGTGGAGTAGTCCCCGGGGAGCTGTTTTTT. Translated, it gives CAWKVGGVVPGELFF. V is TRBV30 and J is TRBJ2-2; D not resolved. The CDR3 totals 15 residues. V lost 4 bases, J lost 6 bases, and 18 bases lay in between. Germline CDR1 GTSNPN, CDR2 SVGIG (reference sequence).

This rearrangement joins TRBV4-1 to TRBJ1-2, with D hard to call. Per the germline V gene, CDR1 is MGHRA and CDR2 is YSYEKL. Between the trimmed V and J ends, which lost 1 base and 8 bases, there was a span of 14 bases. This CDR3 has 14 residues. CDR3 DNA: TGCGCCAGCAGCCAAGCTCTCGAGGGATACGGCTACACCTTC. This gives the protein CASSQALEGYGYTF.

The rearrangement uses TRBV19 and TRBJ1-6, with 9 bases fitting TRBD1. CDR1 LNHDA and CDR2 SQIVND come from the germline V gene (reference sequence). The CDR3 spans 14 residues. V lost 5 bases, J lost 9 bases, and 5 bases stayed unmatched. CDR3 loop: CASSGGQGVSPLHF. The CDR3 DNA is TGTGCCAGTAGTGGGGGACAGGGAGTTTCACCCCTCCACTTT. The complete variable domain, with remaining parts taken from reference TRBV19 and TRBJ1-6, reads DGGITQSPKYLFRKEGQNVTLSCEQNLNHDAMYWYRQDPGQGLRLIYYSQIVNDFQKGDIAEGYSVSREKKESFPLTVTSAQKNPTAFYLCASSGGQGVSPLHFGNGTRLTVT.

The rearrangement links TRBV5-6 to TRBJ2-5; 8 nucleotides agree with TRBD1. Trimming at V came to 3 bases and at J to 2 bases, leaving 3 bases not matched to a gene. CDR1 is SGHDT, CDR2 YYEEEE, per germline. The CDR3 totals 14 residues. Here the CDR3 reads CASSWGQAQETQYF. CDR3 DNA: TGTGCCAGCAGCTGGGGACAGGCTCAAGAGACCCAGTACTTC.

The V call is TRBV30, the J call TRBJ1-5; tentative D call: TRBD1 (5 bases). This CDR3 has 14 residues. V was cut by 0 bases and J by 2 bases, with 8 bases left in between. CDR1 GTSNPN and CDR2 SVGIG come from the germline V gene (reference sequence). The CDR3 nucleotides are TGTGCCTGGAGTGTAGCGACAGGCAATCAGCCCCAGCATTTT. It is translated as CAWSVATGNQPQHF.

The gene calls are TRBV15 and TRBJ1-2; 7 bases are shared with TRBD1. Looked up from germline, CDR1 is LNHNV and CDR2 is YYDKDF (reference sequence). The CDR3 consists of 14 residues. The V gene end was trimmed by 1 base and the J gene end by 7 bases; junction bases not matched to a gene: 6. The CDR3 protein is CATSRGDRAGGYTF. The CDR3 DNA reads as TGTGCCACCAGCAGAGGAGACAGGGCAGGTGGCTACACCTTC.

The count of this clone is one. The rearrangement uses TRBV28 and TRBJ2-7; tentative D call: TRBD2 (6 bases). The germline V gene has CDR1 MDHEN and CDR2 SYDVKM. V was trimmed by 5 bases and J by 6 bases, leaving 17 bases between them. The CDR3 loop spans 14 amino acids. The CDR3: CASSPQGLRGEQYF. CDR3 in DNA: TGTGCCAGCAGTCCCCAGGGACTCCGCGGCGAGCAGTACTTC. Looking up the rest from reference TRBV28 and TRBJ2-7 gives the full variable domain: DVKVTQSSRYLVKRTGEKVFLECVQDMDHENMFWYRQDPGLGLRLIYFSYDVKMKEKGDIPEGYSVSREKKERFSLILESASTNQTSMYLCASSPQGLRGEQYFGPGTRLTVT.

The rearrangement uses TRBV19 and TRBJ1-1, with D perhaps TRBD1 (5 bases). Per the germline V gene, CDR1 is LNHDA and CDR2 is SQIVND (reference sequence). This CDR3 has 12 amino acids. Trimming removed 8 bases from V and 10 bases from J, with 17 bases in between. The CDR3 loop is CASGGGAGVAFF. The CDR3 nucleotides are TGTGCCAGTGGCGGAGGGGCAGGTGTAGCTTTCTTT.

The V gene is TRBV10-3, the J gene TRBJ2-5, with TRBD1 matching over 12 bases. Trimming removed 6 bases from V and 4 bases from J; junction bases left unmatched: 6. Looked up from germline, CDR1 is ENHRY and CDR2 is SYGVKD. This CDR3 is 15 amino acids long. CDR3 nucleotides: TGTGCCATCAGGGCCGGGACAGGGGGCGCAGAGACCCAGTACTTC. This encodes CAIRAGTGGAETQYF.

This clone was seen once. The genes are TRBV18 and TRBJ2-7; 9 nucleotides agree with TRBD1. The CDR3 contains 14 residues. Trimming took 3 bases from V and 7 from J; bases not matched to a gene: 7. CDR1 and CDR2 (germline): KGHSH, LQKENI. The CDR3 nucleotides read TGTGCCAGCTCACCGCCACAGGGGGCTAAAGAGCAGTACTTC. Protein: CASSPPQGAKEQYF.

The V and J genes are TRBV19 and TRBJ2-2; no clear D. The V end was cut by 3 bases, the J end by 6 bases, with 5 bases between. The CDR3 runs 12 residues. Germline CDR1 reads LNHDA; CDR2 reads SQIVND (reference sequence). CDR3 residues: CASSMRSGELFF. The CDR3 region has the DNA TGTGCCAGTAGTATGAGGTCCGGGGAGCTGTTTTTT.

This chain uses TRBV19 with TRBJ1-1, with D uncertain. With 5 bases removed from V and 5 bases from J, the gap between germline ends came to 12 bases. The CDR3 contains 13 residues. Germline V gene lookup returns CDR1 LNHDA and CDR2 SQIVND (reference sequence). The CDR3 DNA reads as TGTGCCAGTAGTGACGGGTTCGGAACTGAAGCTTTCTTT. Its protein product is CASSDGFGTEAFF.

The V and J genes are TRBV7-8 and TRBJ2-7; D is possibly TRBD1 (5 bases). CDR3 length: 12 amino acids. The germline V gene encodes CDR1 SGHVS and CDR2 FQNEAQ. V was shortened by 4 bases and J by 7 bases, with 11 bases between the two germline ends. CDR3 sequence reads: CASSSGLGEQYF. DNA for the CDR3: TGTGCCAGCAGCTCAGGGTTGGGGGAGCAGTACTTC.

The chain has TRBV30 and TRBJ2-3; D call uncertain. Germline assignment: CDR1 GTSNPN and CDR2 SVGIG (reference sequence). V was shortened by 1 base and J by 2 bases, with 4 bases between the two germline ends. The CDR3 is 12 residues long. In DNA form, the CDR3 reads TGTGCCTGGAGTGGGGCCACAGATACGCAGTATTTT. Its translation: CAWSGATDTQYF. The full variable domain, completed using reference TRBV30 and TRBJ2-3, is SQTIHQWPATLVQPVGSPLSLECTVEGTSNPNLYWYRQAAGRGLQLLFYSVGIGQISSEVPQNLSASRPQDRQFILSSKKLLLSDSGFYLCAWSGATDTQYFGPGTRLTVL.

The chain recombines TRBV7-2 with TRBJ2-7, with D maybe TRBD1 (6 bases). In germline, CDR1 is SGHTA, CDR2 FQGNSA. V was clipped by 1 base and J by 0 bases, with 10 bases between them. This CDR3 comprises 15 residues. CDR3 DNA: TGTGCCAGCAGCTTAGTTATGGACAGCTCCTACGAGCAGTACTTC. Translation: CASSLVMDSSYEQYF.

This chain uses TRBV13 with TRBJ2-3; TRBD2 aligns across 15 bases. CDR3 length: 20 residues. V shed 5 bases, J shed 0 bases, and the junction held 12 bases outside the gene matches. Per germline, CDR1 PRHDT and CDR2 FYEKMQ (reference sequence). The CDR3 DNA is TGTGCCAGCAGCCCATACCTCAGGACTAGCGGGAGGGCCAGCACAGATACGCAGTATTTT. This gives the protein CASSPYLRTSGRASTDTQYF.

This clone was counted a few times. V is TRBV19 and J is TRBJ2-1, with D possibly TRBD2 on 5 matching bases. The CDR3 is 15 amino acids. V was clipped by 8 bases and J by 6 bases, with 20 bases between them. Germline CDR1 and CDR2: LNHDA and SQIVND (reference sequence). The CDR3 region has the DNA TGTGCCAGTGCCGGGGTAGAGTTGTCTTCCAATGAGCAGTTCTTC. Its protein product is CASAGVELSSNEQFF.

The chain is built from TRBV19 and TRBJ2-5; 9 bases map to TRBD1. The tail of the sequence fits TRBJ2-7 better, so the J call may be wrong. Germline CDR1 reads LNHDA; CDR2 reads SQIVND (reference sequence). This CDR3 region has 14 residues. Here the CDR3 reads CASSIRQGVYEQYF. CDR3 bases: TGTGCCAGTAGTATCCGACAGGGGGTATACGAGCAGTACTTC.